Following are 14 T cell receptor beta chains from one sample sequenced in a study of shared clonotypes between healthy human individuals. Only in-frame clones appear in the TCRdb table, and some are missing; sequencing was by immunoSEQ multiplex PCR. The table includes 650,000 to 750,000 clones, 55% to 75% detected once. The sequenced sample consisted of memory CD4+ T cells sorted from blood. The sample's subset: CD45RA-negative fraction. All receptors derive from a woman younger than 45 in good health.

This chain links TRBV29-1 with TRBJ1-4; D remains ambiguous. CDR3 size: 12 residues. V was trimmed by 4 bases and J by 7 bases, leaving 10 bases between them. CDR1 is SQVTM and CDR2 is ANQGSEA in the germline V gene. The CDR3 loop is CSVGRGGEKLFF. CDR3 nucleotides: TGCAGCGTTGGACGAGGAGGTGAAAAACTGTTTTTT.

The chain couples TRBV19 to TRBJ2-5; 12 nucleotides line up with TRBD2. This CDR3 has 17 amino acids. The V segment lost 1 base and the J segment 4 bases; nucleotides outside the gene matches: 7. Germline V CDR1 and CDR2: LNHDA, SQIVND (reference sequence). The CDR3 bases are TGTGCCAGTAGTATAGGGACTAGCGGGATATTCGGAGAGACCCAGTACTTC. This gives the protein CASSIGTSGIFGETQYF.

V and J are TRBV11-2 and TRBJ2-1, with 10 bases lining up with TRBD2. V lost 5 bases, J lost 2 bases, and 6 bases stayed unmatched. Germline CDR1 is SGHAT and CDR2 is FQNNGV. The CDR3 loop spans 16 amino acids. CDR3: CASSAPAGGPYNEQFF. The CDR3 DNA reads as TGTGCCAGCAGCGCGCCAGCGGGAGGGCCCTACAATGAGCAGTTCTTC.

There are a few counts of this clone. The chain employs TRBV7-9 and TRBJ2-5, with 10 positions matching TRBD1. This CDR3 region has 16 residues. V lost 0 bases and J lost 4; bases outside the gene matches: 5. Germline-derived CDR1 and CDR2 are SEHNR and FQNEAQ (reference sequence). Here the CDR3 DNA reads TGTGCCAGCAGCTTAGCTCCGGGACAGGGGTTAGAGACCCAGTACTTC. It specifies CASSLAPGQGLETQYF.

The chain carries TRBV9 and TRBJ2-1; TRBD1 might be the D (6 bases). From germline, CDR1 is SGDLS and CDR2 YYNGEE. CDR3 length equals 16 residues. V lost 2 bases and J lost 7, with 19 bases in between. CDR3: CASSVHEIRGGNEQFF. In DNA form, the CDR3 reads TGTGCCAGCAGCGTCCACGAAATCAGGGGTGGAAATGAGCAGTTCTTC.

The V and J genes are TRBV27 and TRBJ2-2; 7 bases agree with TRBD1. The V gene end was trimmed by 6 bases and the J gene end by 6 bases; junction bases not matched to a gene: 7. This CDR3 contains 14 residues. Germline CDR1 is MNHEY and CDR2 is SMNVEV (reference sequence). DNA of the CDR3: TGTGCCAGCAGGCCAGACAGGGCTTCCGGGGAGCTGTTTTTT. It codes for CASRPDRASGELFF.

This clone appeared a few times. The chain is built from TRBV9 and TRBJ2-7; 7 nucleotides align to TRBD1. Germline V gene lookup returns CDR1 SGDLS and CDR2 YYNGEE. The V and J ends lost 4 bases and 4 bases, in that order; junction bases with no gene match: 14. CDR3 size: 16 residues. CDR3 amino acids: CASSPMTGYGQYEQYF. The CDR3 bases are TGTGCCAGCAGCCCAATGACAGGGTACGGACAATACGAGCAGTACTTC.

The chain recombines TRBV11-2 with TRBJ1-3; D gene uncertain. The germline V and J ends were trimmed by 1 base and 0 bases, with 10 bases remaining between them. Germline V gene lookup returns CDR1 SGHAT and CDR2 FQNNGV. CDR3 length: 16 residues. The CDR3 region is CASSLVGLASGNTIYF. In nucleotides, the CDR3 is TGTGCCAGCAGCTTAGTTGGCCTCGCCTCTGGAAACACCATATATTTT.

The chain is built from TRBV9 and TRBJ2-1; D gene uncertain. V was shortened by 2 bases and J by 6 bases, with 9 bases between the two germline ends. Germline loops: CDR1 SGDLS, CDR2 YYNGEE. This CDR3 has 13 residues. The CDR3 region has the DNA TGTGCCAGCAGCGTCGGTACCCCCAATGAGCAGTTCTTC. Residues: CASSVGTPNEQFF. Supplemented by reference TRBV9 and TRBJ2-1, the full variable domain reads DSGVTQTPKHLITATGQRVTLRCSPRSGDLSVYWYQQSLDQGLQFLIQYYNGEERAKGNILERFSAQQFPDLHSELNLSSLELGDSALYFCASSVGTPNEQFFGPGTRLTVL.

The chain uses TRBV21-1 and TRBJ2-7; TRBD2, as called in the table, went unchecked against the DNA. TRBV21-1 is termed a pseudogene. The CDR3 covers 13 residues. The CDR3 spells CASSRTGDNEQYF. DNA of the CDR3: TGTGCCAGCAGCCGTACGGGGGATAACGAGCAGTACTTC.

The CDR3, as DNA: TGTGCCTGGAGCTCTTGGACAGCTAGCACAGATACGCAGTATTTT. Protein: CAWSSWTASTDTQYF. This chain uses TRBV30 with TRBJ2-3; D is possibly TRBD1 (6 bases). The CDR3 consists of 15 residues. Trimming shortened V by 3 bases and J by 0 bases, and 13 bases separated the two germline ends. Germline CDR1 and CDR2: GTSNPN and SVGIG (reference sequence).

The rearrangement joins TRBV11-2 to TRBJ2-2; tentative D call: TRBD1 (6 bases). The germline CDR1 and CDR2 sequences are SGHAT and FQNNGV. CDR3 length: 15 amino acids. Trimming removed 3 bases at V and 5 bases at J, with 13 bases between. The CDR3 DNA is TGTGCCAGCAGCTTTTCAGGGGAGTGGACCGGGGAGCTGTTTTTT. This encodes CASSFSGEWTGELFF.

The chain links TRBV5-1 to TRBJ2-5; D gene unclear. This CDR3 is built from 14 residues. CDR1 is SGHRS and CDR2 is YFSETQ in the germline V gene. V was trimmed by 4 bases and J by 5 bases, leaving 15 bases between them. CDR3 DNA: TGCGCCAGCAGCCCGGGCCCGGTGGGGGAGACCCAGTACTTC. Translation: CASSPGPVGETQYF. The whole variable domain, filled in from reference TRBV5-1 and TRBJ2-5, reads KAGVTQTPRYLIKTRGQQVTLSCSPISGHRSVSWYQQTPGQGLQFLFEYFSETQRNKGNFPGRFSGRQFSNSRSEMNVSTLELGDSALYLCASSPGPVGETQYFGPGTRLLVL.

The chain carries TRBV7-8 and TRBJ2-3, with TRBD2 matching 12 bases. The J segment lost 2 bases and the V segment lost 3 bases, leaving 3 bases of the junction unmatched. The CDR3 has 16 amino acids. Looked up from germline, CDR1 is SGHVS and CDR2 is FQNEAQ. CDR3 residues: CASSFGLAGLTDTQYF. The CDR3 DNA is TGTGCCAGCAGCTTCGGACTAGCGGGACTCACAGATACGCAGTATTTT.